The rows below give T cell receptor beta chains drawn from one sample of a study of identical twins. Each CDR3 protein gets one entry after TCRdb re-called the 5' RACE reads with MiXCR. The profile shows fewer than 250,000 distinct CDR3 sequences, 7% of them singletons. These data were also reused for a study on yellow fever vaccine responses in identical twins.

Specimen: memory (CD45RO+) T cells sorted from blood. The receptor source for this set is a woman between 18 and 29 years old in good health. Each CDR3 is given with its conserved first and last residue. D genes are given only for firm matches. Clone size is not always given. Where it is, it says once, few, many or a class for expanded clones.

j_call	d_call	clone_size	cdr3_length	v_call	cdr3_aa	cdr3_nt
TRBJ1-1	NA	many	12	TRBV29-1	CSVDPDGSETFF	TGCAGCGTTGACCCCGATGGATCCGAGACTTTCTTT
TRBJ1-1	NA	few	12	TRBV24-1	CATSDSDGEAFF	TGTGCCACCAGTGATTCGGACGGTGAAGCTTTCTTT
TRBJ2-1	NA	few	13	TRBV6-1	CASSDRPGDEQFF	TGTGCCAGCAGTGACAGGCCGGGGGATGAGCAGTTCTTC
TRBJ2-7	NA	many	14	TRBV6-1	CASSEATSSYEQYF	TGTGCCAGCAGTGAAGCGACTAGCTCCTACGAGCAGTACTTC
TRBJ1-5	NA	few	12	TRBV29-1	CSAQSSNQPQHF	TGCAGCGCCCAGTCTAGCAATCAGCCCCAGCATTTT
TRBJ1-2	NA	NA	9	TRBV29-1	CSVDHGYTF	TGCAGCGTTGACCATGGCTACACCTTC
TRBJ1-2	NA	many	16	TRBV5-6	CASSLAGGAVGHGYTF	TGTGCCAGCAGCTTGGCTGGTGGCGCCGTGGGTCATGGCTACACCTTC
TRBJ2-1	NA	many	15	TRBV11-2	CASSRSGGSYNEQFF	TGTGCCAGCAGCCGCTCCGGGGGATCCTACAATGAGCAGTTCTTC
TRBJ2-1	TRBD1	many	16	TRBV7-2	CASSQAWGRGYNEQFF	TGTGCCAGCAGCCAAGCTTGGGGCAGGGGGTACAATGAGCAGTTCTTC
TRBJ1-2	NA	NA	15	TRBV12-3/TRBV12-4	CASSLRGGGGAGYTF	TGTGCCAGCAGTTTGAGGGGAGGTGGGGGCGCGGGCTACACCTTC
TRBJ2-5	NA	NA	14	TRBV5-6	CASSLPANQETQYF	TGTGCCAGCAGCTTGCCTGCGAACCAAGAGACCCAGTACTTC
TRBJ2-5	NA	few	14	TRBV7-2	CASRVGGAQETQYF	TGTGCCAGCAGAGTAGGGGGGGCCCAAGAGACCCAGTACTTC